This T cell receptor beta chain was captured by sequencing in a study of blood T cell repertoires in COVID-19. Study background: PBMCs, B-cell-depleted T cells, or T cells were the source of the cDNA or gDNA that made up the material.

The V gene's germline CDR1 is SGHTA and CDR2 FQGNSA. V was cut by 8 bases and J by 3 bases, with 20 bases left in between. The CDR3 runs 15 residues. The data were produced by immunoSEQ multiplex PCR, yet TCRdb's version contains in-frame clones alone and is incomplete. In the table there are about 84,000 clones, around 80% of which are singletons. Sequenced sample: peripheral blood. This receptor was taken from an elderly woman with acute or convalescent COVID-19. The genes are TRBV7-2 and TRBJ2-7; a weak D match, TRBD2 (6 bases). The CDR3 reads CASASAHGRGYEQYF. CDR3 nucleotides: TGTGCCAGCGCCTCCGCCCACGGGAGAGGCTACGAGCAGTACTTC.